This is a list of T cell receptor beta chains from one sample in a study. Each CDR3 protein gets one entry after TCRdb re-called the 5' RACE reads with MiXCR. The sample has around 52,000 distinct CDR3 sequences, 25% to 35% seen once. Sequencing was done on a sample of tumor-infiltrating memory CD4+ T cells sorted from the breast tumor. The receptors here all came from a female donor with breast cancer. Each CDR3 is given with its conserved first and last residue. The order of the fields is V gene, J gene, clone size, D gene, CDR3 length, CDR3 protein, CDR3 DNA. D genes are given only for firm matches. Clone size is stated in some rows and not others, as once, few, many or a class when expanded.

>TRBV7-3|TRBJ2-1|few|TRBD2|16
CASSLRAGLGLNEQFF
TGTGCCAGCAGCTTAAGAGCGGGACTAGGCCTTAATGAGCAGTTCTTC
>TRBV5-1|TRBJ1-1|-|-|14
CASSLQDSNTEAFF
TGCGCCAGCAGCTTACAGGATTCAAACACTGAAGCTTTCTTT
>TRBV20-1|TRBJ1-1|few|-|15
CSASGSRGLNTEAFF
TGCAGTGCTAGCGGTTCGAGGGGACTAAACACTGAAGCTTTCTTT
>TRBV20-1|TRBJ2-5|many|-|12
CSAPAERETQYF
TGCAGTGCCCCAGCGGAACGGGAGACCCAGTACTTC
>TRBV4-1|TRBJ2-5|-|-|15
CASSRDRAAPGTQYF
TGCGCCAGCAGCCGAGATAGGGCCGCCCCGGGGACCCAGTACTTC
>TRBV6-2/TRBV6-3|TRBJ2-7|few|-|13
CASSYSWGYEQYF
TGTGCCAGCAGTTACTCGTGGGGATACGAGCAGTACTTC
>TRBV28|TRBJ2-1|-|-|13
CATNGRVVNEQFF
TGTGCCACGAACGGGAGAGTGGTTAATGAGCAGTTCTTC
>TRBV29-1|TRBJ1-2|-|TRBD1|12
CSVSTGGYGYTF
TGCAGCGTTTCTACAGGGGGCTATGGCTACACCTTC
>TRBV29-1|TRBJ1-1|-|-|11
CSVGSDNEAFF
TGCAGCGTTGGGAGTGACAATGAAGCTTTCTTT
>TRBV12-3/TRBV12-4|TRBJ2-2|-|-|14
CASSSSLSTGELFF
TGTGCCAGCAGTTCGTCCCTTAGCACCGGGGAGCTGTTTTTT
>TRBV5-1|TRBJ2-3|medium-sized|TRBD1|14
CASSLGVGQRIQYF
TGCGCCAGCAGCTTGGGTGTGGGACAGAGGATACAGTATTTT
>TRBV7-6|TRBJ1-6|-|TRBD1|14
CASSSQGTNSPLHF
TGTGCCAGCAGCTCACAGGGGACCAATTCACCCCTCCACTTT
>TRBV15|TRBJ1-5|-|-|13
CATSKGSNQPQHF
TGTGCCACCAGCAAGGGAAGCAATCAGCCCCAGCATTTT
>TRBV7-2|TRBJ2-1|-|-|12
CASRRTGNEQFF
TGTGCCAGCAGACGGACGGGCAATGAGCAGTTCTTC
>TRBV20-1|TRBJ1-2|once|TRBD1|14
CSVVRTGGAVGSTF
TGCAGTGTAGTCAGGACAGGGGGCGCGGTAGGCTCCACCTTC
>TRBV6-1|TRBJ1-5|few|-|15
CASSEGGIIGQPQHF
TGTGCCAGCAGTGAAGGTGGGATAATAGGTCAGCCCCAGCATTTT
>TRBV5-1|TRBJ1-1|-|-|14
CASSLDGPHTEAFF
TGCGCCAGCAGCTTGGACGGTCCTCACACTGAAGCTTTCTTT
>TRBV7-9|TRBJ1-1|few|-|16
CASSLPWGKLNTEAFF
TGTGCCAGCAGCTTACCCTGGGGGAAGCTGAACACTGAAGCTTTCTTT
>TRBV6-5|TRBJ2-7|few|TRBD2|15
CASSYWNAGGLEQYF
TGTGCCAGCAGTTACTGGAACGCGGGAGGGCTCGAGCAGTACTTC
>TRBV4-3|TRBJ2-7|-|-|15
CASSQAGRAGSEQYF
TGCGCCAGCAGCCAAGCCGGTCGGGCAGGGTCCGAGCAGTACTTC
>TRBV28|TRBJ2-5|-|-|14
CASSLPHWVGTQYF
TGTGCCAGCAGCCTTCCCCACTGGGTAGGGACCCAGTACTTC
>TRBV7-2|TRBJ1-5|many|TRBD1|15
CASSLSGGSNQPQHF
TGTGCCAGCAGCTTATCAGGGGGTAGCAATCAGCCCCAGCATTTT
>TRBV7-9|TRBJ1-1|-|TRBD1|15
CASSLQPGTVGEAFF
TGTGCCAGCAGCCTCCAACCCGGGACAGTGGGTGAAGCTTTCTTT
>TRBV15|TRBJ1-5|-|-|14
CATSREGPYQPQHF
TGTGCCACCAGCAGAGAAGGGCCTTATCAGCCCCAGCATTTT
>TRBV20-1|TRBJ1-1|-|-|13
CSARVGEHTEAFF
TGCAGTGCTAGAGTGGGGGAGCACACTGAAGCTTTCTTT
>TRBV20-1|TRBJ2-3|-|TRBD1|17
CSAIGQGATGRTDTQYF
TGCAGTGCTATCGGACAGGGGGCAACTGGTCGCACAGATACGCAGTATTTT
>TRBV5-1|TRBJ2-5|few|-|12
CASSQPEETQYF
TGCGCCAGCAGCCAGCCGGAAGAGACCCAGTACTTC
>TRBV5-1|TRBJ2-1|few|-|13
CASSLPPGDEQFF
TGCGCCAGCAGCTTGCCCCCAGGGGATGAGCAGTTCTTC
>TRBV20-1|TRBJ2-7|-|TRBD1|13
CSARPGGSYEQYF
TGCAGTGCTAGGCCAGGGGGATCCTACGAGCAGTACTTC
>TRBV5-5|TRBJ2-1|few|TRBD2|16
CASSPTGTSGVNEQFF
TGTGCCAGCAGTCCGACCGGGACTAGCGGGGTGAATGAGCAGTTCTTC
>TRBV20-1|TRBJ1-1|-|-|13
CSARSPEGTEAFF
TGCAGTGCTAGATCACCCGAGGGAACTGAAGCTTTCTTT
>TRBV11-2|TRBJ2-3|-|-|17
CASSPRGTQGSIDTQYF
TGTGCCAGCAGCCCGCGGGGGACCCAGGGGAGTATAGATACGCAGTATTTT
>TRBV7-9|TRBJ1-6|-|-|14
CASSPGSDNSPLHF
TGTGCCAGCAGCCCGGGATCGGATAATTCACCCCTCCACTTT
>TRBV20-1|TRBJ1-6|many|TRBD1|14
CSAGAGTGNSPLHF
TGCAGTGCTGGGGCCGGGACAGGGAATTCACCCCTCCACTTT
>TRBV5-1|TRBJ1-1|-|TRBD1|16
CASSRQGQGDFAEAFF
TGCGCCAGCAGTCGACAGGGCCAAGGTGATTTCGCTGAAGCTTTCTTT
>TRBV29-1|TRBJ2-1|-|TRBD2|16
CSVEDVTSGTYNEQFF
TGCAGCGTTGAAGATGTGACTAGCGGGACATACAATGAGCAGTTCTTT
>TRBV5-6|TRBJ1-6|-|-|14
CASSLVAGSSPLHF
TGTGCCAGCAGCTTGGTGGCAGGATCTTCACCCCTCCACTTT
>TRBV7-2|TRBJ1-6|-|TRBD1|16
CASSLVGGQRGSPLHF
TGTGCCAGCAGCTTAGTAGGGGGACAGAGAGGATCACCCCTCCACTTT
>TRBV7-9|TRBJ1-3|-|-|12
CASSLNGNTIYF
TGTGCCAGCAGCTTGAATGGAAACACCATATATTTT
>TRBV7-2|TRBJ2-7|-|-|8
CASSEQYF
TGTGCCAGCAGCGAGCAGTACTTC
>TRBV9|TRBJ2-1|many|-|13
CASSVSDYNEQFF
TGTGCCAGCAGCGTATCTGACTACAATGAGCAGTTCTTC
>TRBV28|TRBJ1-2|few|-|12
CASGARSYGYTF
TGTGCCAGCGGTGCGCGGTCCTATGGCTACACCTTC
>TRBV7-9|TRBJ2-1|few|-|14
CASSSRPRGNEQFF
TGTGCCAGCAGCTCCCGACCCCGGGGGAATGAGCAGTTCTTC
>TRBV9|TRBJ2-7|-|-|13
CASSGGQFDEQYF
TGTGCCAGCAGTGGCGGACAGTTTGACGAGCAGTACTTC
>TRBV6-5|TRBJ2-4|-|TRBD1|15
CASSSTTGGKNIQYF
TGTGCCAGCAGTTCCACGACAGGGGGCAAAAACATTCAGTACTTC
>TRBV6-6|TRBJ2-1|few|-|14
CASSYPGRSDEQFF
TGTGCCAGCAGTTACCCAGGGAGGAGTGATGAGCAGTTCTTC
>TRBV7-3|TRBJ2-5|-|-|13
CASSLVYGETQYF
TGTGCCAGCAGCTTAGTTTACGGAGAGACCCAGTACTTC
>TRBV6-2/TRBV6-3|TRBJ1-2|-|-|13
CASSSGPVGGYTF
TGTGCCAGCTCTTCGGGGCCCGTCGGTGGCTACACCTTC